The rows below give T cell receptor beta chains drawn from one sample of a study of graft-versus-host responses after intestinal transplantation. The data were produced by immunoSEQ multiplex PCR, yet TCRdb's version contains in-frame clones alone and is incomplete. The sample contains tens of thousands of clones, around 95% of which appear only once. Sample: PBMCs, taken 16 days after intestinal transplant. These receptors came from a human patient who received an intestinal transplant, so some T cells may come from the graft donor. CDR3s include the opening cysteine and the closing phenylalanine or tryptophan. Each record gives: D gene, J gene, V gene, clone size, CDR3 protein, CDR3 DNA. A D gene is named only where the DNA matches it firmly. Size is omitted from some rows. Given values are once, few, many or a class for expanded clones.

>TRBD1|TRBJ1-1|TRBV7-3|.
CASSREGGWDTEAFF
TGTGCCAGCAGCCGAGAAGGGGGCTGGGACACTGAAGCTTTCTTT
>.|TRBJ1-5|TRBV19|once
CASSPRVSNQPQHF
TGTGCCAGTAGTCCGAGAGTAAGCAATCAGCCCCAGCATTTT
>.|TRBJ2-7|TRBV28|once
CASSLPVPYEQYF
TGTGCCAGCAGTTTACCAGTACCCTACGAGCAGTACTTC
>.|TRBJ2-7|TRBV6-1|.
CASSEYGTYEQYF
TGTGCCAGCAGTGAATACGGAACCTACGAGCAGTACTTC
>.|TRBJ1-1|TRBV27|.
CASSLYRSYTEAFF
TGTGCCAGCAGTTTATACAGGTCGTACACTGAAGCTTTCTTT
>.|TRBJ1-1|TRBV9|once
CASSPGGGMNTEAFF
TGTGCCAGCAGCCCAGGAGGGGGGATGAACACTGAAGCTTTCTTT
>.|TRBJ1-2|TRBV30|.
CAWSGGEGYTF
TGTGCCTGGAGTGGCGGGGAAGGCTACACCTTC
>TRBD1|TRBJ2-1|TRBV28|.
CASERTGRNEQFF
TGTGCCAGCGAAAGGACAGGGCGGAATGAGCAGTTCTTC
>TRBD2|TRBJ2-1|TRBV30|.
CALSGLAGGFYYNEQFF
TGTGCCTTATCGGGACTAGCGGGAGGGTTTTACTACAATGAGCAGTTCTTC
>TRBD1|TRBJ2-6|TRBV5-1|.
CASSTAGTGVPGANVLTF
TGCGCCAGCAGCACCGCCGGGACAGGGGTCCCTGGGGCCAACGTCCTGACTTTC
>TRBD2|TRBJ2-1|TRBV7-2|.
CASSFFELAGGRNEQFF
TGTGCCAGCAGCTTCTTTGAACTAGCGGGAGGTAGGAATGAGCAGTTCTTC
>.|TRBJ1-1|TRBV19|.
CASSLGTEAFF
TGTGCCAGTAGTCTCGGGACTGAAGCTTTCTTT
>TRBD1|TRBJ1-5|TRBV2|.
CASKQGQINQPQHF
TGTGCCAGCAAGCAGGGACAGATCAATCAGCCCCAGCATTTT
>.|TRBJ2-1|TRBV19|.
CASRFTSYNEQFF
TGTGCCAGTAGGTTTACCTCCTACAATGAGCAGTTCTTC
>.|TRBJ1-1|TRBV5-6|once
CASSVMTGPNTEAFF
TGTGCCAGCAGCGTCATGACTGGGCCGAACACTGAAGCTTTCTTT
>TRBD1|TRBJ2-1|TRBV19|.
CASSNPWDRVYNEQFF
TGTGCCAGTAGTAATCCTTGGGACAGGGTTTACAATGAGCAGTTCTTC
>.|TRBJ2-7|TRBV4-3|.
CASSQETGLSYEQYF
TGCGCCAGCAGCCAAGAGACAGGTTTGTCCTACGAGCAGTACTTC
>.|TRBJ1-5|TRBV27|.
CASRLGGINQPQHF
TGTGCCAGCAGACTGGGAGGTATCAATCAGCCCCAGCATTTT
>TRBD2|TRBJ2-1|TRBV27|.
CASSLSSPSGNEQFF
TGTGCCAGCAGTTTATCTTCTCCTAGCGGCAATGAGCAGTTCTTC
>TRBD2|TRBJ2-1|TRBV6-4|.
CASSDFLGLAGKSYNEQFF
TGTGCCAGCAGTGACTTCCTGGGACTAGCGGGAAAATCCTACAATGAGCAGTTCTTC
>TRBD1|TRBJ1-1|TRBV28|.
CASSNGYRGATEAFF
TGTGCCAGCAGCAACGGATACAGGGGCGCCACTGAAGCTTTCTTT
>.|TRBJ2-7|TRBV7-2|.
CASTSTTTYEQYF
TGTGCCAGCACATCCACCACCACCTACGAGCAGTACTTC
>.|TRBJ2-7|TRBV4-1|.
CASSQGVRAEQYF
TGCGCCAGCAGCCAAGGAGTCCGGGCCGAGCAGTACTTC
>TRBD2|TRBJ2-1|TRBV7-9|.
CASRPVAGGRDEQFF
TGTGCCAGCAGACCAGTAGCGGGAGGGAGGGATGAGCAGTTCTTC
>TRBD1|TRBJ2-2|TRBV7-6|.
CASSFGQGTGELFF
TGTGCCAGCAGTTTTGGACAGGGCACCGGGGAGCTGTTTTTT
>.|TRBJ2-7|TRBV28|.
CATSRQTSYEQYF
TGTGCCACTTCCCGGCAGACCTCCTACGAGCAGTACTTC
>TRBD2|TRBJ2-7|TRBV13|.
CASSLDGGTYEQYF
TGTGCCAGCAGCTTAGACGGGGGGACCTACGAGCAGTACTTC
>.|TRBJ2-5|TRBV7-6|once
CASSEYSRDQETQYF
TGTGCCAGCAGCGAGTACAGCCGGGACCAAGAGACCCAGTACTTC
>.|TRBJ2-7|TRBV10-3|.
CAIGPRPYEQYF
TGTGCCATCGGACCCCGGCCCTACGAGCAGTACTTC
>.|TRBJ1-4|TRBV29-1|.
CSAGTRGKNEKLFF
TGCAGCGCTGGAACCCGGGGGAAGAATGAAAAACTGTTTTTT
>TRBD2|TRBJ2-7|TRBV6-1|.
CASSERPPGSGRAYEQYF
TGTGCCAGCAGTGAAAGGCCCCCCGGTAGCGGGAGGGCATACGAGCAGTACTTC
>TRBD1|TRBJ2-7|TRBV28|.
CASRVGQDDEQYF
TGTGCCAGCAGAGTTGGACAGGACGACGAGCAGTACTTC
>TRBD1|TRBJ2-3|TRBV5-1|.
CASSARQGDTDTQYF
TGCGCCAGCAGCGCCCGACAGGGGGACACAGATACGCAGTATTTT
>TRBD1|TRBJ2-7|TRBV27|.
CASSLSDRGSYEQYF
TGTGCCAGCAGTTTATCGGACAGGGGAAGCTACGAGCAGTACTTC
>.|TRBJ2-1|TRBV7-7|few
CASSPTGYNEQFF
TGTGCCAGCAGCCCAACGGGTTACAATGAGCAGTTCTTC
>TRBD2|TRBJ2-1|TRBV7-6|once
CASSLGASGSHNEQFF
TGTGCCAGCAGCTTAGGGGCTAGCGGGAGCCACAATGAGCAGTTCTTC
>.|TRBJ2-5|TRBV6-6|.
CASSYSGGWEETQYF
TGTGCCAGCAGTTACTCGGGGGGTTGGGAAGAGACCCAGTACTTC
>.|TRBJ2-5|TRBV28|.
CASSLLAGETQYF
TGTGCCAGCAGTTTGCTGGCTGGGGAGACCCAGTACTTC
>.|TRBJ2-5|TRBV28|.
CASSVAGAWGTQYF
TGTGCCAGCAGTGTAGCAGGGGCATGGGGGACCCAGTACTTC
>TRBD2|TRBJ2-3|TRBV5-8|.
CASSLVGRATDTQYF
TGTGCCAGCAGCTTGGTAGGGAGGGCCACAGATACGCAGTATTTT
>TRBD1|TRBJ2-5|TRBV14|.
CASSRTGWQETQYF
TGTGCCAGCAGCAGGACAGGGTGGCAAGAGACCCAGTACTTC
>TRBD2|TRBJ2-2|TRBV5-1|.
CASSPLGGRATGELFF
TGCGCCAGCAGCCCCCTGGGCGGGAGGGCCACCGGGGAGCTGTTTTTT
>.|TRBJ2-2|TRBV12-5|once
CASGLVLTGRDTGELFF
TGTGCTAGTGGTTTGGTACTAACAGGGCGGGACACCGGGGAGCTGTTTTTT
>TRBD1|TRBJ1-1|TRBV18|.
CASSPPGLNRGYTEAFF
TGTGCCAGCTCACCACCTGGTTTGAACAGGGGTTATACAGAAGCTTTCTTT